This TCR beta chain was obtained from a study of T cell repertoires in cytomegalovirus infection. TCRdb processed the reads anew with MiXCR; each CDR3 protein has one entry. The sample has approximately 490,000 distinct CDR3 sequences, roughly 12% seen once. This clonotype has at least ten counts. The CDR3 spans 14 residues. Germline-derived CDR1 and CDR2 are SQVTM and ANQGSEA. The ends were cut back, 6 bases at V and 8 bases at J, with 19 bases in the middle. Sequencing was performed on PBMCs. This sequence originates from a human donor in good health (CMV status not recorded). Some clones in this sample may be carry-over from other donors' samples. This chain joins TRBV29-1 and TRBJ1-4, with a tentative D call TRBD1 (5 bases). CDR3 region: CSVIKGTGDEKLFF. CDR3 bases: TGCAGCGTGATTAAAGGGACTGGAGACGAAAAACTGTTTTTT.